This TCR beta chain was recorded in a study of shared clonotypes between healthy human individuals. About the study: Per-donor plates numbered three CD4 naive, three CD4 memory, two CD8 naive and one CD8 memory. Regarding the study as a whole: Estimated clonotype richness was generally higher in naive than memory subsets. Sampling included only blood; tissue repertoires likely differ.

Measured with immunoSEQ multiplex PCR; TCRdb has only the in-frame clones, and not every one. This table has about 2.1 million clones, roughly 91% appearing once. The V end was cut by 4 bases, the J end by 9 bases, with 16 bases between. The CDR3 runs 14 residues. The germline V gene encodes CDR1 SGHAT and CDR2 FQNNGV. CD45RO negativity and positive selection for CCR7 defined naive CD8 cells, a population that excluded terminally differentiated effector memory CD45RA+ cells. Comments on this clone: The antigen remains unidentified.

This clonotype originated in a man aged 18 to 30 in good health. Some clones in this sample may be carry-over from other donors' samples. This sequence joins TRBV11-2 and TRBJ2-1; D is tentatively TRBD1 or TRBD2 (6 bases each). The sample consisted of naive CD8+ T cells from PBMCs. The CDR3 DNA reads TGTGCCAGCAGCTGGGGGGCGAGTTCCAGTGAGCAGTTCTTC. The encoded protein is CASSWGASSSEQFF.